This is a list of T cell receptor beta chains from one sample in a study of cytomegalovirus exposure and HLA in healthy donors. The protocol was immunoSEQ multiplex PCR, while the TCRdb copy is restricted to in-frame clones and leaves out a portion. Of under 130,000 clones in the sample, approximately 70% were seen once. The specimen was PBMCs. All receptors come from a man aged 35 to 55 in good health and CMV-seropositive. Both conserved end residues are part of each CDR3. Fields, in order: clone size, V gene, J gene, D gene, CDR3 protein, CDR3 DNA. A D gene is named only where the DNA matches it firmly. Not every row has a clone size; where given, it reads once, few, many or a size class.

-	TRBV2	TRBJ2-7	-	CASSERGTIYEQYF	TGTGCCAGCAGTGAAAGAGGGACAATTTACGAGCAGTACTTC
-	TRBV5-4	TRBJ2-7	TRBD1	CASSPRDRESYEQYF	TGTGCCAGCAGCCCTCGGGACAGGGAATCCTACGAGCAGTACTTC
-	TRBV7-9	TRBJ1-5	TRBD1	CASSETTGGINQPQHF	TGTGCCAGCAGCGAAACGACAGGGGGAATCAATCAGCCCCAGCATTTT
-	TRBV30	TRBJ2-2	-	CACPQGTGTGELFF	TGTGCCTGCCCACAGGGCACCGGCACCGGGGAGCTGTTTTTT
-	TRBV4-3	TRBJ1-2	-	CASSQDAPKGQYGYTF	TGCGCCAGCAGCCAAGATGCCCCAAAGGGGCAGTATGGCTACACCTTC
-	TRBV16	TRBJ1-1	TRBD1	CASSQKTGGYTEAFF	TGTGCCAGCAGCCAAAAGACAGGGGGCTACACTGAAGCTTTCTTT
-	TRBV6-5	TRBJ2-1	TRBD1	CASSSPGQGYNEQFF	TGTGCCAGCAGTAGTCCGGGACAGGGCTACAATGAGCAGTTCTTC
-	TRBV4-1	TRBJ2-1	TRBD2	CASSQDRSGGYNEQFF	TGCGCCAGCAGCCAAGATCGGAGCGGGGGTTACAATGAGCAGTTCTTC
-	TRBV6-6	TRBJ1-2	-	CASSYLRDSEAGYTF	TGTGCCAGCAGTTACCTCCGGGACTCTGAGGCTGGCTACACCTTC
-	TRBV5-5	TRBJ1-5	TRBD1	CASSFGQGDQPQHF	TGTGCCAGCAGCTTCGGACAGGGTGACCAGCCCCAGCATTTT
-	TRBV2	TRBJ2-7	-	CASTQGWFGEQYF	TGTGCCAGCACTCAGGGGTGGTTCGGCGAGCAGTACTTC
-	TRBV7-9	TRBJ2-3	-	CASSSPQARGNTDTQYF	TGTGCCAGCAGCTCTCCCCAGGCTAGGGGGAACACAGATACGCAGTATTTT
-	TRBV6-6	TRBJ1-2	-	CASSFRGSGDYGYTF	TGTGCCAGCAGTTTCCGGGGCTCGGGGGACTATGGCTACACCTTC
-	TRBV13	TRBJ1-2	-	CASSLSPQGHYGYTF	TGTGCCAGCAGCTTATCGCCGCAGGGCCATTATGGCTACACCTTC
-	TRBV9	TRBJ1-2	-	CASTGAGDGYTF	TGTGCCAGCACGGGGGCGGGGGATGGCTACACCTTC
-	TRBV5-4	TRBJ1-1	-	CASSLDATGNTEAFF	TGTGCCAGCAGCTTGGATGCGACAGGGAACACTGAAGCTTTCTTT
-	TRBV9	TRBJ1-1	-	CASSGQLNTEAFF	TGTGCCAGCAGCGGACAACTGAACACTGAAGCTTTCTTT
once	TRBV13	TRBJ2-1	-	CASSPRGVPNEQFF	TGTGCCAGCAGCCCTCGTGGAGTTCCCAATGAGCAGTTCTTC
few	TRBV6-6	TRBJ2-5	-	CASSYGGRRVETQYF	TGTGCCAGCAGTTACGGGGGAAGGAGGGTAGAGACCCAGTACTTC
-	TRBV5-4	TRBJ2-1	TRBD2	CASSLLAGTLGEQFF	TGTGCCAGCAGCTTACTAGCGGGGACTTTAGGAGAGCAGTTCTTC
-	TRBV7-3	TRBJ2-3	TRBD2	CASSSATSGNLDTQYF	TGTGCCAGCAGCTCGGCGACTAGCGGGAATCTAGATACGCAGTATTTT
-	TRBV5-4	TRBJ1-1	-	CASSRQEDTEAFF	TGTGCCAGCAGCCGACAGGAGGACACTGAAGCTTTCTTT
few	TRBV29-1	TRBJ2-2	TRBD2	CSVVGTSGSGRTGELFF	TGCAGCGTTGTCGGGACTAGCGGGAGCGGGAGAACCGGGGAGCTGTTTTTT
few	TRBV6-6	TRBJ2-5	-	CASRRAQETQYF	TGTGCCAGCAGGCGGGCGCAAGAGACCCAGTACTTC
once	TRBV27	TRBJ2-3	-	CASSLLQSLGTDTQYF	TGTGCCAGCAGTTTACTGCAGTCCCTTGGTACAGATACGCAGTATTTT
few	TRBV5-1	TRBJ1-1	-	CASSLLTGEAFF	TGCGCCAGCAGCTTGTTAACAGGCGAAGCTTTCTTT
once	TRBV6-5	TRBJ2-5	-	CASKSGQETQYF	TGTGCCAGCAAAAGCGGCCAAGAGACCCAGTACTTC
-	TRBV6-1	TRBJ2-3	TRBD1	CASSDPWGQGQGITDTQYF	TGTGCCAGCAGTGATCCATGGGGGCAGGGACAGGGGATCACAGATACGCAGTATTTT
-	TRBV7-6	TRBJ2-5	-	CASSYAGSLQETQYF	TGTGCCAGCAGCTACGCAGGCTCCCTCCAAGAGACCCAGTACTTC
few	TRBV15	TRBJ1-1	TRBD1	CATSRGQGNTEAFF	TGTGCCACCAGCAGAGGACAGGGGAACACTGAAGCTTTCTTT